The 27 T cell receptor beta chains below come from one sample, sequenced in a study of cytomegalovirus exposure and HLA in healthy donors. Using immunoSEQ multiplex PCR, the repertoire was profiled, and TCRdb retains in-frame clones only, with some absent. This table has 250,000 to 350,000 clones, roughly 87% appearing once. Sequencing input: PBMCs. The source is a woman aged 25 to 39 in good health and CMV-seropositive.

The CDR3 DNA reads TGTGCCAGCAGTCTACGGGACTACCCCTACGAGCAGTACTTC. Its protein product is CASSLRDYPYEQYF. The V call is TRBV6-5, the J call TRBJ2-7; 7 positions match TRBD2. After removal of 5 bases from V and 2 bases from J, the junction contained 6 bases not matched to a gene. CDR3 length equals 14 residues. Germline values: CDR1 MNHEY, CDR2 SVGAGI.

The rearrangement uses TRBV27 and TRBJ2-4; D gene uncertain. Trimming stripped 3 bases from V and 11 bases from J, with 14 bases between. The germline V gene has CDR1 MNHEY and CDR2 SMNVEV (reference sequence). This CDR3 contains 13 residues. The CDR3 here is CASSLAGSALQYF. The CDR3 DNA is TGTGCCAGCAGTTTGGCTGGCTCCGCCCTTCAGTACTTC.

The CDR3 reads CASSFGQPYEQYF. CDR3 nucleotide sequence: TGTGCCAGCAGCTTTGGACAGCCTTACGAGCAGTACTTC. The gene calls are TRBV5-6 and TRBJ2-7; D is perhaps TRBD1 (6 bases). Trimming shortened V by 2 bases and J by 4 bases, and 10 bases separated the two germline ends. This CDR3 comprises 13 residues. CDR1 and CDR2 from the germline V gene are SGHDT and YYEEEE. The whole variable domain, remainder taken from reference TRBV5-6 and TRBJ2-7, is DAGVTQSPTHLIKTRGQQVTLRCSPKSGHDTVSWYQQALGQGPQFIFQYYEEEERQRGNFPDRFSGHQFPNYSSELNVNALLLGDSALYLCASSFGQPYEQYFGPGTRLTVT.

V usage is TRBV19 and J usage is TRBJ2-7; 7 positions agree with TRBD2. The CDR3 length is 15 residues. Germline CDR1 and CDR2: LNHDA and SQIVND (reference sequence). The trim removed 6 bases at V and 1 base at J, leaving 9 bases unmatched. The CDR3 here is CASRVQSSGSYEQYF. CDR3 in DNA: TGTGCCAGTAGAGTGCAGTCTAGCGGATCCTACGAGCAGTACTTC.

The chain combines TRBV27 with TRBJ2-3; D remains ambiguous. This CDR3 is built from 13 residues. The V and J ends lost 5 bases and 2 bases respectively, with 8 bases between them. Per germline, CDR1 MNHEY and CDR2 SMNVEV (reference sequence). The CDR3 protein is CASSPTNTDTQYF. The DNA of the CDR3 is TGTGCCAGCAGTCCAACTAACACAGATACGCAGTATTTT.

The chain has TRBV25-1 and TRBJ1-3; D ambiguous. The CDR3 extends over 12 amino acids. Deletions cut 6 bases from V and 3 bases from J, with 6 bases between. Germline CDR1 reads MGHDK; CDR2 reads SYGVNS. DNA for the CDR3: TGTGCCAGCAGCCCTGATGGAAACACCATATATTTT. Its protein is CASSPDGNTIYF.

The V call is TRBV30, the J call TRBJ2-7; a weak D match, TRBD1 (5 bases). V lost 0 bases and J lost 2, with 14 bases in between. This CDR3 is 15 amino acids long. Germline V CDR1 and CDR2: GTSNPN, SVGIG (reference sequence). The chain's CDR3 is CAWSVGDRSTYEQYF. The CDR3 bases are TGTGCCTGGAGTGTAGGCGACAGATCGACCTACGAGCAGTACTTC.

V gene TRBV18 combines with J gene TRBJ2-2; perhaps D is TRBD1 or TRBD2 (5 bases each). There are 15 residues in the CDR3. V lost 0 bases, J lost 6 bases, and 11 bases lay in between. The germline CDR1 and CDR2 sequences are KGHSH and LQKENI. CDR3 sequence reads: CASSPPGVYAGELFF. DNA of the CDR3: TGTGCCAGCTCACCACCGGGGGTTTACGCCGGGGAGCTGTTTTTT. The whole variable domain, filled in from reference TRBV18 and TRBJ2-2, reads NAGVMQNPRHLVRRRGQEARLRCSPMKGHSHVYWYRQLPEEGLKFMVYLQKENIIDESGMPKERFSAEFPKEGPSILRIQQVVRGDSAAYFCASSPPGVYAGELFFGEGSRLTVL.

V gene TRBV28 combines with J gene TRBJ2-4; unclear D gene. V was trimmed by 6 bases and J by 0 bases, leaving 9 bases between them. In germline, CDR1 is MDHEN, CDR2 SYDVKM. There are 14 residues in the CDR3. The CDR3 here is CASRNVEAKNIQYF. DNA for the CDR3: TGTGCCAGCAGAAACGTAGAAGCCAAAAACATTCAGTACTTC.

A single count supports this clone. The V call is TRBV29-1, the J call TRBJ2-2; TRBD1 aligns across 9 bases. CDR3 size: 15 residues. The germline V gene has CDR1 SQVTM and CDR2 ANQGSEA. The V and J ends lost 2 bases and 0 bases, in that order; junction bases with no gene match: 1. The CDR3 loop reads CSVEWDRANTGELFF. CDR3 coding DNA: TGCAGCGTTGAATGGGACAGGGCGAACACCGGGGAGCTGTTTTTT.

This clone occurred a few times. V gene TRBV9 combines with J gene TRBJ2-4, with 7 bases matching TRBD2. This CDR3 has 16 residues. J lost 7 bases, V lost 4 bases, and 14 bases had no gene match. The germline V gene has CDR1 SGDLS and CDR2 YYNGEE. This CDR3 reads CASSPSGAGEWNIQYF. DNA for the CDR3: TGTGCCAGCAGCCCCTCTGGTGCGGGAGAGTGGAACATTCAGTACTTC.

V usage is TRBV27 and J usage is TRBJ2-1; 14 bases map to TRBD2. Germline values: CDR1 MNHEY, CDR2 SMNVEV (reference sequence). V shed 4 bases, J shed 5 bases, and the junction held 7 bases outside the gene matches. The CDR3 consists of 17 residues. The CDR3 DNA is TGTGCCAGCAGTTCGATTCCGGGACTAGCGGGGGACAATGAGCAGTTCTTC. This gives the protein CASSSIPGLAGDNEQFF.

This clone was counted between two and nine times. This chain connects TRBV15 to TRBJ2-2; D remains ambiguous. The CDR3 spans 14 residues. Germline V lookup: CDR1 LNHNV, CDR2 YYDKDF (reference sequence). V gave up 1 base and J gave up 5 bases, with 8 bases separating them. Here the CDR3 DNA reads TGTGCCACCAGCAGAGTTGTGGGGACCGGGGAGCTGTTTTTT. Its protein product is CATSRVVGTGELFF.

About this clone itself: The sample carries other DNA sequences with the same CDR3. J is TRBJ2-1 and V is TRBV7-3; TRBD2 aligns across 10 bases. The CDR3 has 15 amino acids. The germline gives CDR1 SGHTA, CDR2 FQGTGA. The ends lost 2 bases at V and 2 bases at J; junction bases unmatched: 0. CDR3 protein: CASSLLAGAYNEQFF. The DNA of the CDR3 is TGTGCCAGCAGCTTACTAGCGGGGGCCTACAATGAGCAGTTCTTC.

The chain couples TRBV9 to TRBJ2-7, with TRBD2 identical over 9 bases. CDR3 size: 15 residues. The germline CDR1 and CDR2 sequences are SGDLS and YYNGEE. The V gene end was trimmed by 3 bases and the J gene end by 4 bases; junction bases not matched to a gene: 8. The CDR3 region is CASSASSGRLYEQYF. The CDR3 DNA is TGTGCCAGCAGCGCGAGTAGCGGGAGATTGTACGAGCAGTACTTC.

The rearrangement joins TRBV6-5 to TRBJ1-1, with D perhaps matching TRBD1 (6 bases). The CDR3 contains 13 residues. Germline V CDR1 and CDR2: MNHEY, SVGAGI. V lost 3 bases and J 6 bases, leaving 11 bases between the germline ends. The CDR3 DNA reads TGTGCCAGCAGTTATGGACAGCACTCTGAAGCTTTCTTT. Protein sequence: CASSYGQHSEAFF.

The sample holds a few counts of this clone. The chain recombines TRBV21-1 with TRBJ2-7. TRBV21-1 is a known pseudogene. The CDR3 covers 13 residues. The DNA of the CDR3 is TGTGCCAGCAGCAAACCCCCTCCATACGAGCAGTACTTC. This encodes CASSKPPPYEQYF.

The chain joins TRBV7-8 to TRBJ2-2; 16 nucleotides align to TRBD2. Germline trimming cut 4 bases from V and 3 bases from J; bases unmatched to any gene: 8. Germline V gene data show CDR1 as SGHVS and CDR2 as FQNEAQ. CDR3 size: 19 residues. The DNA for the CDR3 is TGTGCCAGCAGCTACAGGGGACTAGCGGGAGGGCCGGACACCGGGGAGCTGTTTTTT. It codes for CASSYRGLAGGPDTGELFF.

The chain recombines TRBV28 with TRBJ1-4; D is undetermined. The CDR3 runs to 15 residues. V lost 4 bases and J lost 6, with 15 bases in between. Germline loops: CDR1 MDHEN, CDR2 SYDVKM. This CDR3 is CASSSPLAPDEKLFF. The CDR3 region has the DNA TGTGCCAGCAGTTCACCCCTCGCCCCTGATGAAAAACTGTTTTTT.

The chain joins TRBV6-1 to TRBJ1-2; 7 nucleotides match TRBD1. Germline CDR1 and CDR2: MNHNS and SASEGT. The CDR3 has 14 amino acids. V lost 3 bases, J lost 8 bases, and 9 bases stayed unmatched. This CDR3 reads CASSDPDRVGGYTF. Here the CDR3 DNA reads TGTGCCAGCAGTGACCCCGACAGGGTGGGGGGCTACACCTTC.

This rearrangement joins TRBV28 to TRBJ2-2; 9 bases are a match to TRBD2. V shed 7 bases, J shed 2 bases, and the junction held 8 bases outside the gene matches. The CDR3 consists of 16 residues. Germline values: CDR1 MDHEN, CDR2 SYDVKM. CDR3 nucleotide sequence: TGTGCCAGCACCCCGCGGGGGGGGAAAAACACCGGGGAGCTGTTTTTT. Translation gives CASTPRGGKNTGELFF.

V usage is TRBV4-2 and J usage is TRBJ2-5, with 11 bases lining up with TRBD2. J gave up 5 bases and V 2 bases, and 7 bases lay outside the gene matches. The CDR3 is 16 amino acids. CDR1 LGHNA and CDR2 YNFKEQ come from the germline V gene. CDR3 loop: CASSQNSGGALETQYF. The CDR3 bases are TGTGCCAGCAGCCAAAATAGCGGGGGGGCTTTGGAGACCCAGTACTTC.

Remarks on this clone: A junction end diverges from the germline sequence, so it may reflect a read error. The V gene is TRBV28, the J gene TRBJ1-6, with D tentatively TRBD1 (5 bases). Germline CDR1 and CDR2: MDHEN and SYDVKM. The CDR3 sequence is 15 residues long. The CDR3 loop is CASSVLGVRESPLHF. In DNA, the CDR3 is TGTGCAAGCAGTGTCCTGGGGGTACGGGAATCACCCCTCCACTTT. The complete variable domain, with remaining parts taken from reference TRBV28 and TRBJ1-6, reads DVKVTQSSRYLVKRTGEKVFLECVQDMDHENMFWYRQDPGLGLRLIYFSYDVKMKEKGDIPEGYSVSREKKERFSLILESASTNQTSMYLCASSVLGVRESPLHFGNGTRLTVT.

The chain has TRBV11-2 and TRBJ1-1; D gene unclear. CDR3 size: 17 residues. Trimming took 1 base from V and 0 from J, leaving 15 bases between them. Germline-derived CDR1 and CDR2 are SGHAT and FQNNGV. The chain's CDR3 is CASSLAAPTKMNTEAFF. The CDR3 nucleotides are TGTGCCAGCAGCTTAGCCGCCCCTACCAAAATGAACACTGAAGCTTTCTTT.

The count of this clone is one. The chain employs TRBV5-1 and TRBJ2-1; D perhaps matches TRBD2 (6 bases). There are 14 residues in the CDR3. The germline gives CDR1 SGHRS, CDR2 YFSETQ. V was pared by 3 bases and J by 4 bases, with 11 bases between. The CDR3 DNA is TGCGCCAGCAGCTCCGGCGGGGATTACAATGAGCAGTTCTTC. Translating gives CASSSGGDYNEQFF.

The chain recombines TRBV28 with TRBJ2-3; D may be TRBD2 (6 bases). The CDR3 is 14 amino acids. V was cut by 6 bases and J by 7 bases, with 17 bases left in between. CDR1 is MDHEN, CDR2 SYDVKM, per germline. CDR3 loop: CASRKIKGLNTQYF. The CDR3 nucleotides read TGTGCCAGCAGGAAAATAAAAGGACTAAATACGCAGTATTTT.

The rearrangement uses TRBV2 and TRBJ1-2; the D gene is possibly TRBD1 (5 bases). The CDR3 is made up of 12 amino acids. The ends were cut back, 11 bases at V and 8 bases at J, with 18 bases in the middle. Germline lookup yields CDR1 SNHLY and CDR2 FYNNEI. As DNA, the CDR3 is TGTGCCGTATCCGGGACCCCGAACGGCTACACCTTC. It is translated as CAVSGTPNGYTF.